The 16 T cell receptor beta chains below come from one sample, sequenced in a study of blood T cell repertoires in COVID-19. Measured with immunoSEQ multiplex PCR; TCRdb has only the in-frame clones, and not every one. The repertoire holds some 150,000 clones, with approximately 87% as singletons. The sequencing input was peripheral blood. These receptors were collected from a man younger than 35 with active or convalescent COVID-19.

V gene TRBV5-1 combines with J gene TRBJ1-3; TRBD1 aligns across 7 bases. Germline CDR1 and CDR2: SGHRS and YFSETQ. Germline trimming cut 4 bases from V and 1 base from J; bases unmatched to any gene: 5. The CDR3 totals 15 residues. In DNA form, the CDR3 reads TGCGCCAGCAGCCTCACGACAGGGTCTGGAAACACCATATATTTT. Its translation: CASSLTTGSGNTIYF.

The V call is TRBV5-4, the J call TRBJ2-1, with 11 bases fitting TRBD1. J gave up 2 bases and V 5 bases, and 6 bases lay outside the gene matches. Germline V gene data show CDR1 as SGHNT and CDR2 as YYREEE (reference sequence). CDR3 size: 16 residues. The CDR3 here is CASRHRDRGAYNEQFF. CDR3 coding DNA: TGTGCCAGCAGACACCGGGACAGGGGGGCCTACAATGAGCAGTTCTTC. Looking up the rest from reference TRBV5-4 and TRBJ2-1 gives the full variable domain: ETGVTQSPTHLIKTRGQQVTLRCSSQSGHNTVSWYQQALGQGPQFIFQYYREEENGRGNFPPRFSGLQFPNYSSELNVNALELDDSALYLCASRHRDRGAYNEQFFGPGTRLTVL.

V gene TRBV18 combines with J gene TRBJ2-2; perhaps TRBD2 as D (5 bases). This CDR3 spans 15 amino acids. The germline V gene encodes CDR1 KGHSH and CDR2 LQKENI. V lost 3 bases and J 9 bases, leaving 17 bases between the germline ends. This CDR3 reads CASSPTIDFSRELFF. As DNA, the CDR3 is TGTGCCAGCTCACCGACTATCGACTTTAGCCGGGAGCTGTTTTTT.

The V and J genes are TRBV3-1 (or the pseudogene TRBV3-2) and TRBJ1-2; tentatively, D is TRBD1 (6 bases). The CDR3 has 15 amino acids. CDR1 and CDR2 (germline): LGHDT, YNNKEL (reference sequence). V was cut by 1 base and J by 7 bases, with 16 bases left in between. CDR3 in DNA: TGTGCCAGCAGCCAAGTAGGGGGGGCGGTGGTTGGCTACACCTTC. Translated, it gives CASSQVGGAVVGYTF.

V and J are TRBV4-3 and TRBJ2-3; 8 bases map to TRBD2. The CDR3 has 14 amino acids. Per germline, CDR1 LGHNA and CDR2 YSLEER. Trimming at V came to 5 bases and at J to 7 bases, leaving 8 bases not matched to a gene. The CDR3 here is CASSIRLAQHTQYF. The DNA for the CDR3 is TGCGCCAGCAGCATTCGACTAGCGCAACATACGCAGTATTTT.

The V call is TRBV5-6, the J call TRBJ1-2; 7 nucleotides line up with TRBD1. With 2 bases clipped from V and 8 bases from J, the junction kept 21 bases outside the gene matches. The CDR3 is made up of 18 amino acids. Germline assignment: CDR1 SGHDT and CDR2 YYEEEE. CDR3 sequence: CASSLIKDPGQLLGGYTF. The CDR3 region has the DNA TGTGCCAGCAGCTTAATTAAAGACCCGGGACAGCTTTTGGGGGGCTACACCTTC.

This clone was observed a few times. The V gene is TRBV6-2 or TRBV6-3, the J gene TRBJ1-5; 7 bases line up with TRBD1. The CDR3 consists of 14 residues. Germline V gene lookup returns CDR1 MNHEY and CDR2 SVGEGT. Trimming took 5 bases from V and 6 from J; bases not matched to a gene: 7. The CDR3 sequence: CASSPSTGSQPQHF. CDR3 sequence (DNA): TGTGCCAGCAGTCCCTCGACAGGGTCTCAGCCCCAGCATTTT.

Only one count was recorded for this clone. The chain is built from TRBV28 and TRBJ2-7; 10 positions agree with TRBD2. The CDR3 loop spans 15 amino acids. With 4 bases clipped from V and 4 bases from J, the junction kept 7 bases outside the gene matches. The germline CDR1 and CDR2 sequences are MDHEN and SYDVKM. The CDR3 nucleotides read TGTGCCAGCAGTTCGGCCGGGACTAGCGTTTACGAGCAGTACTTC. Translated, it gives CASSSAGTSVYEQYF.

J is TRBJ1-1 and V is TRBV7-9, with 11 bases identical to TRBD1. The CDR3 runs to 15 residues. Germline assignment: CDR1 SEHNR and CDR2 FQNEAQ (reference sequence). V trimming: 5 bases; J trimming: 3 bases; junction bases outside the gene matches: 5. CDR3: CASSPRDRGYTEAFF. CDR3 nucleotides: TGTGCCAGCAGCCCAAGGGACAGGGGGTACACTGAAGCTTTCTTT.

This sequence joins TRBV18 and TRBJ1-4, with 7 positions matching TRBD1. CDR1 is KGHSH, CDR2 LQKENI, per germline. The CDR3 has 17 amino acids. V shed 0 bases, J shed 8 bases, and the junction held 12 bases outside the gene matches. Here the CDR3 reads CASSPPAAGGLREKLFF. CDR3 DNA: TGTGCCAGCTCACCACCGGCGGCAGGGGGTTTAAGGGAAAAACTGTTTTTT.

This chain links TRBV10-1 with TRBJ1-1, with unresolved D. Trimming shortened V by 5 bases and J by 1 base, and 11 bases separated the two germline ends. CDR1 is WNHNN and CDR2 is SYGVQD in the germline V gene (reference sequence). This CDR3 region has 14 residues. CDR3 residues: CASSSAGGNTEAFF. CDR3 sequence (DNA): TGCGCCAGCAGTTCGGCCGGAGGGAACACTGAAGCTTTCTTT.

The V call is TRBV12-3 or TRBV12-4, the J call TRBJ1-4; 7 bases map to TRBD1. The CDR3 has 13 residues. V was clipped by 6 bases and J by 6 bases; unmatched bases: 4. The CDR3 spells CASSRDSYEKLFF. The CDR3 bases are TGTGCCAGCAGCCGGGACAGTTATGAAAAACTGTTTTTT.

The J gene is TRBJ2-2, the V gene TRBV11-2, with TRBD1 matching over 7 bases. CDR1 and CDR2 (germline): SGHAT, FQNNGV. There are 17 residues in the CDR3. The junction had 9 bases not matched to a gene; V was cut back by 0 bases and J by 5 bases. The CDR3 here is CASSLDLLTGSTGELFF. As DNA, the CDR3 is TGTGCCAGCAGCTTAGATCTATTGACAGGGAGTACCGGGGAGCTGTTTTTT.

This chain uses TRBV19 with TRBJ1-5; maybe TRBD1 (5 bases). Trimming cost V 3 bases and J 9 bases, with 12 bases left between them. Looked up from germline, CDR1 is LNHDA and CDR2 is SQIVND (reference sequence). This CDR3 region has 13 residues. In nucleotides, the CDR3 is TGTGCCAGTAGTATCGACAGTACCCGGCCCCAGCATTTT. This gives the protein CASSIDSTRPQHF.

The sample holds one count of this clone. This rearrangement joins TRBV5-1 to TRBJ1-6; tentatively, D is TRBD1 (5 bases). From germline, CDR1 is SGHRS and CDR2 YFSETQ. The germline V and J ends were trimmed by 2 bases and 13 bases, with 10 bases remaining between them. This CDR3 spans 12 amino acids. This CDR3 is CASSLNGGPLHF. CDR3 nucleotide sequence: TGCGCCAGCAGCTTAAACGGGGGTCCCCTCCACTTT.

V usage is TRBV19 and J usage is TRBJ2-1; D is perhaps TRBD2 (6 bases). The CDR3 sequence is 14 residues long. Germline V gene lookup returns CDR1 LNHDA and CDR2 SQIVND (reference sequence). Trimming cost V 4 bases and J 10 bases, with 17 bases left between them. The CDR3 nucleotides read TGTGCCAGTAGTACCCCCGGAGGGTCGGGGGAGCAGTTCTTC. This codes for CASSTPGGSGEQFF.